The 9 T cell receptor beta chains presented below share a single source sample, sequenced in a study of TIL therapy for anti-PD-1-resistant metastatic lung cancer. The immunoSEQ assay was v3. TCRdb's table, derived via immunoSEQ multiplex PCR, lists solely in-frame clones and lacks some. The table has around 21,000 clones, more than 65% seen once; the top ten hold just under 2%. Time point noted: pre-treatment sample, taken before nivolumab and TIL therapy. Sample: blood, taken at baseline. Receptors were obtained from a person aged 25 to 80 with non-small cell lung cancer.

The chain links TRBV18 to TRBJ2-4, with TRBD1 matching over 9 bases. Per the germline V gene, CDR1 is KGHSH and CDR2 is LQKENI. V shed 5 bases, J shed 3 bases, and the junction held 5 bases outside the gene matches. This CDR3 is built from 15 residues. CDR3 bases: TGTGCCAGCTCAGGACAGGGGAATGGCAAAAACATTCAGTACTTC. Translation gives CASSGQGNGKNIQYF.

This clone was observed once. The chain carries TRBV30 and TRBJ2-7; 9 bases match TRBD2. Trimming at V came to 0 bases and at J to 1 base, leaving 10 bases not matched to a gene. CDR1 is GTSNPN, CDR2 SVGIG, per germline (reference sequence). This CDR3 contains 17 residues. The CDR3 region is CAWSVRGRANPSYEQYF. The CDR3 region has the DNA TGTGCCTGGAGTGTACGCGGGAGGGCCAATCCATCCTACGAGCAGTACTTC.

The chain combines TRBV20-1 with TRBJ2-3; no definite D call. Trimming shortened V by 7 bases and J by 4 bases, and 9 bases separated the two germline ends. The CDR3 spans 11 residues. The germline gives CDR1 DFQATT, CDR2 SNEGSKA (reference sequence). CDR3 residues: CSVRRADTQYF. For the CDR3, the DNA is TGCAGTGTAAGGAGAGCAGATACGCAGTATTTT.

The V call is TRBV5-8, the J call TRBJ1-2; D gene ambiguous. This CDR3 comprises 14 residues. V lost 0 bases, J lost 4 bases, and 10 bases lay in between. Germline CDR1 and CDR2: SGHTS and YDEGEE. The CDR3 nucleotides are TGTGCCAGCAGCTTGGATGGGTCCCCCTATGGCTACACCTTC. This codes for CASSLDGSPYGYTF.

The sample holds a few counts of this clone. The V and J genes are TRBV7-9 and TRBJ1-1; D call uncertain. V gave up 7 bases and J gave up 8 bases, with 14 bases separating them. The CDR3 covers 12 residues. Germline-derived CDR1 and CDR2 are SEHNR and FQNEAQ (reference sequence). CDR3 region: CASNGPQTEAFF. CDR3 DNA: TGTGCCAGCAACGGGCCGCAAACAGAAGCTTTCTTT. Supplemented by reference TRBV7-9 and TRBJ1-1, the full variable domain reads DTGVSQNPRHKITKRGQNVTFRCDPISEHNRLYWYRQTLGQGPEFLTYFQNEAQLEKSRLLSDRFSAERPKGSFSTLEIQRTEQGDSAMYLCASNGPQTEAFFGQGTRLTVV.

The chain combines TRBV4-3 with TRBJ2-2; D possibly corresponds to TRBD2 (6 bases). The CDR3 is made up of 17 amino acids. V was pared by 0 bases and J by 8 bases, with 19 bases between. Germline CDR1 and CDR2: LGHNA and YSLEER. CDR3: CASSQEPSGLAYGELFF. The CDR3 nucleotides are TGCGCCAGCAGCCAAGAACCCAGCGGGCTAGCATATGGGGAGCTGTTTTTT.

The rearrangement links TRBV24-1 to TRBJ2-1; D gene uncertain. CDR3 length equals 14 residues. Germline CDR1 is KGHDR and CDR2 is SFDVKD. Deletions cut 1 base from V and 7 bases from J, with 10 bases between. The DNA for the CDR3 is TGTGCCACCAGTGATTTCGGGCATGGGAATGAGCAGTTCTTC. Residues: CATSDFGHGNEQFF.

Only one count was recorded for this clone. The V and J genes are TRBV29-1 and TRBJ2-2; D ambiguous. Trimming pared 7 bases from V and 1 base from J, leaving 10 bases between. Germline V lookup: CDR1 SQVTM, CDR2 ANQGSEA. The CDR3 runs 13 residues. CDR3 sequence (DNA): TGCAGCGCCCAACGTTGGAACACCGGGGAGCTGTTTTTT. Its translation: CSAQRWNTGELFF.

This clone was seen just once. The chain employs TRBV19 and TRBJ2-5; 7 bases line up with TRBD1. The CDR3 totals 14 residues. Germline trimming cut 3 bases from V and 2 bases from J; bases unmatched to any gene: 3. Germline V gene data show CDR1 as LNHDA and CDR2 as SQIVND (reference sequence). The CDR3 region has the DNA TGTGCCAGTAGTATGGGGACAGTACAAGAGACCCAGTACTTC. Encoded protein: CASSMGTVQETQYF.